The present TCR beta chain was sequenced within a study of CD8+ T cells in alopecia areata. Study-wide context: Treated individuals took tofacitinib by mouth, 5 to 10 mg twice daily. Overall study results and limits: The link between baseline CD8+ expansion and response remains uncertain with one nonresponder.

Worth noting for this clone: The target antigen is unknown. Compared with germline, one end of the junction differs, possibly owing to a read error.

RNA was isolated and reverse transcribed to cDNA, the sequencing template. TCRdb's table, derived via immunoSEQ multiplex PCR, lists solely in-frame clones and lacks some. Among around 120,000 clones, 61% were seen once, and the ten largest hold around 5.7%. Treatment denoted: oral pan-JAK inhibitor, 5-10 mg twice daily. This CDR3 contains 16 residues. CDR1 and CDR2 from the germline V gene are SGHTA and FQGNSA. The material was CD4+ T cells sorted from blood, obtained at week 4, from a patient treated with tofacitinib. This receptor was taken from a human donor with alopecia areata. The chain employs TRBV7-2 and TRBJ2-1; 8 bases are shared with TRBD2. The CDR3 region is CASSSIAGLSSNEQFF. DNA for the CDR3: TGTGCCAGCAGCTCGATAGCGGGATTATCCTCCAATGAGCAGTTCTTC.